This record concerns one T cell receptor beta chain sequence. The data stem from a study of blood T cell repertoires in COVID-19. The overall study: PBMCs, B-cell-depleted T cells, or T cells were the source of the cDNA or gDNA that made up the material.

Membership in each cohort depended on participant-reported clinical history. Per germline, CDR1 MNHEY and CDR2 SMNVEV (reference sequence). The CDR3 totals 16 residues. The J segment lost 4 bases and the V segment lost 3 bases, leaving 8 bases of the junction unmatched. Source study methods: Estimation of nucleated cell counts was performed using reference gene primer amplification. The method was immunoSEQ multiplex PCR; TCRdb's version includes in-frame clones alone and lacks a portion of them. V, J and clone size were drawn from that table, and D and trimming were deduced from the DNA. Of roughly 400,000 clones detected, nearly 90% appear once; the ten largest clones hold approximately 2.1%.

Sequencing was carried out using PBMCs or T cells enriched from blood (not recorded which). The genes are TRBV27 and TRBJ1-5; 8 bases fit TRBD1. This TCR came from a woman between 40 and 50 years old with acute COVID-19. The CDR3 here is CASSFTGQGWNQPQHF. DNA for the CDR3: TGTGCCAGCAGTTTCACCGGACAGGGCTGGAATCAGCCCCAGCATTTT.